Each of the 15 T cell receptor beta chains below was sequenced from the same sample in a study of shared clonotypes between healthy human individuals. The repertoire was sequenced with immunoSEQ multiplex PCR; TCRdb's copy has only in-frame clones and lacks some. The sample yields 1.4 million or so clones, approximately 98.5% seen once. What was sequenced was naive CD4+ T cells sorted from blood. Subset here: CD45RA+ positively selected. The origin of the receptors is a young man in good health.

This chain links TRBV9 with TRBJ2-1; D call uncertain. Trimming shortened V by 4 bases and J by 6 bases, and 11 bases separated the two germline ends. The CDR3 totals 13 residues. Germline V CDR1 and CDR2: SGDLS, YYNGEE. For the CDR3, the DNA is TGTGCCAGCAGCCTAAGCCCCTCCAATGAGCAGTTCTTC. Amino acids: CASSLSPSNEQFF.

This sequence joins TRBV5-1 and TRBJ2-7, with no clear D. Germline CDR1 and CDR2: SGHRS and YFSETQ. V was cut by 1 base and J by 6 bases, with 11 bases left in between. The CDR3 length is 13 residues. The CDR3 loop is CASSLSGFGEQYF. CDR3 coding DNA: TGCGCCAGCAGCTTGTCCGGCTTTGGCGAGCAGTACTTC. Complete variable domain (other parts from reference TRBV5-1 and TRBJ2-7): KAGVTQTPRYLIKTRGQQVTLSCSPISGHRSVSWYQQTPGQGLQFLFEYFSETQRNKGNFPGRFSGRQFSNSRSEMNVSTLELGDSALYLCASSLSGFGEQYFGPGTRLTVT.

This clone was detected only once. The V gene is TRBV19, the J gene TRBJ1-2, with a tentative D call TRBD1 (5 bases). Trimming pared 5 bases from V and 5 bases from J, leaving 18 bases between. The CDR3 covers 15 residues. From germline, CDR1 is LNHDA and CDR2 SQIVND (reference sequence). The CDR3 sequence: CASSLRPQRGYGYTF. CDR3 sequence (DNA): TGTGCCAGTAGTCTCAGGCCGCAGAGGGGATATGGCTACACCTTC.

The chain recombines TRBV5-1 with TRBJ2-7; D remains ambiguous. CDR1 is SGHRS and CDR2 is YFSETQ in the germline V gene. This CDR3 contains 14 residues. Trimming pared 1 base from V and 3 bases from J, leaving 11 bases between. DNA for the CDR3: TGCGCCAGCAGCTTGCCCGGGCCATACTACGAGCAGTACTTC. This gives the protein CASSLPGPYYEQYF.

This clone showed up just once. The chain joins TRBV28 to TRBJ1-5, with D unclear. This CDR3 region has 16 residues. The germline CDR1 and CDR2 sequences are MDHEN and SYDVKM. V was clipped by 4 bases and J by 2 bases, with 15 bases between them. The CDR3 spells CASSSWVGSGNQPQHF. CDR3 bases: TGTGCCAGCAGTTCCTGGGTGGGAAGTGGCAATCAGCCCCAGCATTTT.

The chain is built from TRBV27 and TRBJ1-1, with 9 bases matching TRBD1. The germline V gene encodes CDR1 MNHEY and CDR2 SMNVEV (reference sequence). The J segment lost 3 bases and the V segment lost 6 bases, leaving 8 bases of the junction unmatched. This CDR3 is built from 15 residues. CDR3 nucleotide sequence: TGTGCCAGCAGCTGGAAGACAGGGGGATACACTGAAGCTTTCTTT. This sequence encodes CASSWKTGGYTEAFF.

V gene TRBV18 combines with J gene TRBJ2-1; 12 bases map to TRBD2. The ends lost 6 bases at V and 1 base at J; junction bases unmatched: 10. In germline, CDR1 is KGHSH, CDR2 LQKENI. The CDR3 is made up of 18 amino acids. CDR3 in DNA: TGTGCCAGCTCGCGACTTCGGACTAGCGGGATTTCCTACAATGAGCAGTTCTTC. Translation: CASSRLRTSGISYNEQFF.

This sequence joins TRBV9 and TRBJ2-1, with a possible D match to TRBD2 (6 bases). Germline V lookup: CDR1 SGDLS, CDR2 YYNGEE. V gave up 0 bases and J gave up 5 bases, with 15 bases separating them. This CDR3 has 16 amino acids. The CDR3 region has the DNA TGTGCCAGCAGCGTAGCTCCTAGCGCTAATAACAATGAGCAGTTCTTC. Its protein is CASSVAPSANNNEQFF. The whole variable domain, filled in from reference TRBV9 and TRBJ2-1, reads DSGVTQTPKHLITATGQRVTLRCSPRSGDLSVYWYQQSLDQGLQFLIQYYNGEERAKGNILERFSAQQFPDLHSELNLSSLELGDSALYFCASSVAPSANNNEQFFGPGTRLTVL.

In DNA, the CDR3 is TGTGCCAGCAGTGAAGCTTTCTTT. Protein product: CASSEAFF. The rearrangement joins TRBV2 to TRBJ1-1; D gene uncertain. The CDR3 covers 8 residues. Trimming shortened V by 0 bases and J by 13 bases, and 0 bases separated the two germline ends. The germline V gene encodes CDR1 SNHLY and CDR2 FYNNEI.

This chain joins TRBV11-2 and TRBJ2-3, with a weak D call TRBD2 (6 bases). This CDR3 comprises 13 residues. V was cut by 7 bases and J by 4 bases, with 12 bases left in between. Germline CDR1 reads SGHAT; CDR2 reads FQNNGV. The CDR3 loop is CASTRDLADTQYF. The DNA of the CDR3 is TGTGCCAGCACGCGGGACCTAGCAGATACGCAGTATTTT.

The chain is built from TRBV6-5 and TRBJ2-7; 9 positions match TRBD1. This CDR3 has 16 residues. V lost 3 bases to trimming and J lost 1 base; unmatched junction nucleotides: 7. Germline CDR1 and CDR2: MNHEY and SVGAGI. Here the CDR3 DNA reads TGTGCCAGCAGTTATTACAGGGGGCTCGGATCCTACGAGCAGTACTTC. Residues: CASSYYRGLGSYEQYF.

The chain couples TRBV15 to TRBJ1-5; D remains ambiguous. The ends were cut back, 4 bases at V and 0 bases at J, with 4 bases in the middle. Germline V CDR1 and CDR2: LNHNV, YYDKDF (reference sequence). The CDR3 is 13 amino acids. The CDR3: CATSTGSNQPQHF. The CDR3 region has the DNA TGTGCCACCAGCACCGGTAGCAATCAGCCCCAGCATTTT. The variable domain in full, completed from reference TRBV15 and TRBJ1-5, reads DAMVIQNPRYQVTQFGKPVTLSCSQTLNHNVMYWYQQKSSQAPKLLFHYYDKDFNNEADTPDNFQSRRPNTSFCFLDIRSPGLGDTAMYLCATSTGSNQPQHFGDGTRLSIL.

On this clone: Other DNA variants within this sample encode the same CDR3. This chain uses TRBV5-4 with TRBJ2-5; maybe TRBD2 (6 bases). This CDR3 comprises 14 residues. V lost 1 base, J lost 2 bases, and 9 bases lay in between. Germline CDR1 is SGHNT and CDR2 is YYREEE (reference sequence). The DNA for the CDR3 is TGTGCCAGCAGCTTGCCGGGGGTACAAGAGACCCAGTACTTC. Translated, it gives CASSLPGVQETQYF. The full variable domain, completed using reference TRBV5-4 and TRBJ2-5, is ETGVTQSPTHLIKTRGQQVTLRCSSQSGHNTVSWYQQALGQGPQFIFQYYREEENGRGNFPPRFSGLQFPNYSSELNVNALELDDSALYLCASSLPGVQETQYFGPGTRLLVL.

This clone has just one count. The chain links TRBV4-1 to TRBJ2-7; possibly TRBD1 or TRBD2 for D (5 bases each). CDR3 size: 21 residues. Germline CDR1 reads MGHRA; CDR2 reads YSYEKL. The V end lost 8 bases, the J end lost 4 bases, and 39 bases lay between the germline ends. The CDR3 reads CASLPDGGKRGFLVLGYEQYF. The CDR3 nucleotides read TGCGCCAGCCTCCCAGACGGAGGCAAAAGGGGTTTCCTAGTTCTTGGGTACGAGCAGTACTTC.

V gene TRBV30 combines with J gene TRBJ1-2, with 8 bases aligning to TRBD1. Germline values: CDR1 GTSNPN, CDR2 SVGIG (reference sequence). The CDR3 consists of 13 residues. V lost 8 bases and J lost 3; bases outside the gene matches: 8. CDR3 coding DNA: TGTGCCCGAAGACAGGGGATGGACTATGGCTACACCTTC. Its protein is CARRQGMDYGYTF. The full variable domain, in which reference TRBV30 and TRBJ1-2 provide the parts outside the CDR3, is SQTIHQWPATLVQPVGSPLSLECTVEGTSNPNLYWYRQAAGRGLQLLFYSVGIGQISSEVPQNLSASRPQDRQFILSSKKLLLSDSGFYLCARRQGMDYGYTFGSGTRLTVV.